Included here is one TCR beta chain sequence, with context. Its matching antigen is unknown. It was with 60 Vbeta and 13 Jbeta primers that the PCR ran. TCRdb's copy holds only in-frame clones and misses some; the assay was immunoSEQ multiplex PCR. The sample includes 150,000 to 200,000 clones, over 75% of them seen just once. This entry belongs to a study of cytomegalovirus exposure and HLA in healthy donors. Study results and caveats: Reportedly, HLA-A and HLA-B alleles of most subjects were accurately predicted from TCR beta.

CDR3 length: 11 amino acids. Trimming stripped 2 bases from V and 8 bases from J, with 6 bases between. Germline assignment: CDR1 SGHRS and CDR2 YFSETQ. The specimen was PBMCs. The chain links TRBV5-1 to TRBJ2-3, with D unresolved. The source of this sequence is a woman in her forties or fifties in good health and CMV-seronegative. The CDR3: CASSFGGTQYF. CDR3 DNA: TGCGCCAGCAGCTTCGGTGGTACGCAGTATTTT. Complete variable domain (other parts from reference TRBV5-1 and TRBJ2-3): KAGVTQTPRYLIKTRGQQVTLSCSPISGHRSVSWYQQTPGQGLQFLFEYFSETQRNKGNFPGRFSGRQFSNSRSEMNVSTLELGDSALYLCASSFGGTQYFGPGTRLTVL.